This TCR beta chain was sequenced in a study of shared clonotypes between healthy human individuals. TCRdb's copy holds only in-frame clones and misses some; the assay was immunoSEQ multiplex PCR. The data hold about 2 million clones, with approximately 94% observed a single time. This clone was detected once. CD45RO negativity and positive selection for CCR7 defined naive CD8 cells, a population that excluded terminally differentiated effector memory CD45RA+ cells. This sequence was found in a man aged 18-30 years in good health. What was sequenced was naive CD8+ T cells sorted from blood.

CDR3 loop: CASSLITSGASTDTQYF. CDR3 nucleotides: TGTGCCAGCAGCTTAATAACTAGCGGGGCTAGCACAGATACGCAGTATTTT. The chain is built from TRBV7-9 and TRBJ2-3; TRBD2 agrees at 10 bases. Trimming took 2 bases from V and 0 from J; bases not matched to a gene: 5. CDR1 is SEHNR and CDR2 is FQNEAQ in the germline V gene (reference sequence). The CDR3 runs 17 residues.